What follows describes a single T cell receptor beta chain. The CDR3 contains 15 residues. Trimming shortened V by 2 bases and J by 3 bases, and 12 bases separated the two germline ends. CDR1 SGHDT and CDR2 YYEEEE come from the germline V gene. The data are from a study of blood T cell repertoires in COVID-19. Method: immunoSEQ multiplex PCR; TCRdb's copy keeps in-frame clones and lacks some. The sample has over 200,000 clones, over 80% seen once. The TCR originated in a young man with COVID-19, enrolled during active disease. Input material: peripheral blood. The chain has TRBV5-6 and TRBJ1-5; D unclear. In DNA, the CDR3 is TGTGCCAGCAGCTTTCTTTCAGACTACAATCAGCCCCAGCATTTT. This codes for CASSFLSDYNQPQHF. Full variable domain (outside the CDR3, taken from reference TRBV5-6 and TRBJ1-5): DAGVTQSPTHLIKTRGQQVTLRCSPKSGHDTVSWYQQALGQGPQFIFQYYEEEERQRGNFPDRFSGHQFPNYSSELNVNALLLGDSALYLCASSFLSDYNQPQHFGDGTRLSIL.